These 13 T cell receptor beta chains originate from one sample sequenced in a study of blood T cell repertoires in COVID-19. The protocol was immunoSEQ multiplex PCR, while the TCRdb copy is restricted to in-frame clones and leaves out a portion. This table has 200,000 to 250,000 clones, 85% to 90% appearing once. The sequenced sample was PBMCs or T cells enriched from blood (not recorded which). The receptors were sampled from a man between 45 and 60 years old who had been exposed to COVID-19.

The chain uses TRBV4-1 and TRBJ2-1; TRBD2 aligns across 10 bases. With V trimmed by 4 bases and J by 4 bases, 16 bases remained unmatched. Germline V gene lookup returns CDR1 MGHRA and CDR2 YSYEKL. CDR3 length: 19 amino acids. The CDR3 bases are TGCGCCAGCAGCCCATTGCATACCCCCGGGACTAGCGAATACAATGAGCAGTTCTTC. Translated: CASSPLHTPGTSEYNEQFF.

The gene calls are TRBV9 and TRBJ1-6; TRBD1 agrees at 10 bases. This CDR3 spans 15 amino acids. Germline trimming cut 4 bases from V and 9 bases from J; bases unmatched to any gene: 7. Germline CDR1 SGDLS, CDR2 YYNGEE. CDR3 in DNA: TGTGCCAGCAGCACTACCGGACAGGGGGTTTCACCCCTCCACTTT. This gives the protein CASSTTGQGVSPLHF. Drawing the rest from reference TRBV9 and TRBJ1-6, the complete variable domain is DSGVTQTPKHLITATGQRVTLRCSPRSGDLSVYWYQQSLDQGLQFLIQYYNGEERAKGNILERFSAQQFPDLHSELNLSSLELGDSALYFCASSTTGQGVSPLHFGNGTRLTVT.

The chain joins TRBV2 to TRBJ1-2, with D possibly matching TRBD1 (6 bases). The CDR3 consists of 12 residues. The V gene lost 8 bases and the J gene lost 4 bases, with 11 bases spanning the gap. The germline V gene encodes CDR1 SNHLY and CDR2 FYNNEI. For the CDR3, the DNA is TGTGCCAGCTTGGACAGATTCTATGGCTACACCTTC. Encoded protein: CASLDRFYGYTF.

This clone was seen a few times. The chain recombines TRBV25-1 with TRBJ2-5; 8 nucleotides agree with TRBD1. J was trimmed by 1 base and V by 8 bases; bases with no gene match: 3. The germline V gene has CDR1 MGHDK and CDR2 SYGVNS. This CDR3 spans 13 amino acids. The CDR3 nucleotides are TGTGCCAGCGGGGACAGGACCCAAGAGACCCAGTACTTC. Translation: CASGDRTQETQYF.

The rearrangement links TRBV28 to TRBJ2-7, with unresolved D. Germline V gives CDR1 MDHEN, CDR2 SYDVKM. There are 15 residues in the CDR3. Trimming took off 6 bases at V and 3 bases at J, with 18 bases between the two ends. The CDR3 DNA sequence: TGTGCCAGCAGCCCACCGGGTGGCCTACTCTACGAGCAGTACGTC. It specifies CASSPPGGLLYEQYV.

The sample holds one count of this clone. This chain joins TRBV18 and TRBJ2-3, with D tentatively TRBD1 (6 bases). V lost 8 bases and J lost 3, with 12 bases in between. The CDR3 is made up of 13 amino acids. CDR1 is KGHSH, CDR2 LQKENI, per germline. The CDR3 nucleotides read TGTGCCAGCCAGGGGACAACAACAGATACGCAGTATTTT. Translation: CASQGTTTDTQYF. Full variable domain (outside the CDR3, taken from reference TRBV18 and TRBJ2-3): NAGVMQNPRHLVRRRGQEARLRCSPMKGHSHVYWYRQLPEEGLKFMVYLQKENIIDESGMPKERFSAEFPKEGPSILRIQQVVRGDSAAYFCASQGTTTDTQYFGPGTRLTVL.

This clone was seen a handful of times. The CDR3 region has the DNA TGTGCCAGTACGCACAGGGGTGGGGAGACCCAGTACTTC. It is translated as CASTHRGGETQYF. This chain connects TRBV19 to TRBJ2-5; 7 nucleotides match TRBD1. V shed 7 bases, J shed 5 bases, and the junction held 7 bases outside the gene matches. Germline V CDR1 and CDR2: LNHDA, SQIVND (reference sequence). CDR3 length: 13 residues.

The J gene is TRBJ2-5, the V gene TRBV9; 8 bases fit TRBD2. From germline, CDR1 is SGDLS and CDR2 YYNGEE. V was pared by 2 bases and J by 1 base, with 4 bases of the junction left unmatched. The CDR3 covers 15 residues. The CDR3 DNA sequence: TGTGCCAGCAGCGTTAGCGGGACACTCCAAGAGACCCAGTACTTC. Translation gives CASSVSGTLQETQYF.

The table lists this clone with a few counts. The genes are TRBV4-1 and TRBJ1-3; no definite D call. V lost 1 base and J 1 base, leaving 5 bases between the germline ends. Germline V gene lookup returns CDR1 MGHRA and CDR2 YSYEKL. CDR3 length: 14 amino acids. CDR3 nucleotide sequence: TGCGCCAGCAGCCAAGTCGGTTCTGGAAACACCATATATTTT. It encodes CASSQVGSGNTIYF.

The chain combines TRBV9 with TRBJ1-1; TRBD1 is a possible D gene (6 bases). Germline CDR1 SGDLS, CDR2 YYNGEE. V was trimmed by 1 base and J by 5 bases, leaving 15 bases between them. CDR3 length: 15 amino acids. The CDR3 DNA is TGTGCCAGCAGCGTATTCAGGGGTGGCGGTACTGAAGCTTTCTTT. Translation gives CASSVFRGGGTEAFF.

This chain joins TRBV30 and TRBJ2-1; 8 bases match TRBD2. Germline V CDR1 and CDR2: GTSNPN, SVGIG (reference sequence). J lost 3 bases, V lost 3 bases, and 7 bases had no gene match. This CDR3 is 15 amino acids long. CDR3 loop: CAWSGGVSVYNEQFF. The CDR3 DNA sequence: TGTGCCTGGAGCGGGGGGGTCAGCGTCTACAATGAGCAGTTCTTC.

This chain joins TRBV7-2 and TRBJ2-1, with TRBD1 matching 7 bases. The length of the CDR3 is 15 residues. Germline CDR1 SGHTA, CDR2 FQGNSA. V shed 1 base and J 4 bases; nucleotides not matched to a gene: 4. In DNA, the CDR3 is TGTGCCAGCAGCTTAGTTGGGACAGCATACAATGAGCAGTTCTTC. Amino acid sequence: CASSLVGTAYNEQFF. The whole variable domain, filled in from reference TRBV7-2 and TRBJ2-1, reads GAGVSQSPSNKVTEKGKDVELRCDPISGHTALYWYRQSLGQGLEFLIYFQGNSAPDKSGLPSDRFSAERTGGSVSTLTIQRTQQEDSAVYLCASSLVGTAYNEQFFGPGTRLTVL.

The chain joins TRBV6-1 to TRBJ2-7, with TRBD1 as a possible D gene (6 bases). Trimming pared 2 bases from V and 7 bases from J, leaving 15 bases between. Germline CDR1 and CDR2: MNHNS and SASEGT. The CDR3 sequence is 14 residues long. In DNA form, the CDR3 reads TGTGCCAGCAGTGAAACAGGGCCCTTGAGGGAGCAGTACGTC. This translates into CASSETGPLREQYV.